This entry describes one T cell receptor beta chain. In the authors' methods: Reference gene primer amplification gave nucleated cell count estimates. Here immunoSEQ multiplex PCR was the method, and the copy in TCRdb shows in-frame clones only, minus some. V and J calls and clone size are those listed in that table; D and trimming were worked out from the DNA. Among 130,000 to 150,000 clones, approximately 80% were seen once, and the ten largest hold around 10%. The data were taken from a study of blood T cell repertoires in COVID-19. Whole-study context: The United States, Italy and Spain supplied acute and convalescent COVID-19 samples. Sources were T cells, B-cell-depleted T cells, or PBMCs; the material itself was cDNA or gDNA.

This sequence was found in a woman of 80 years or more in a cohort sampled during active or convalescent COVID-19. Sample: peripheral blood.

CDR3 DNA sequence: TGTGCCAGCAGCGAACTAGCGGGGGCGACCTACAATGAGCAGTTCTTC. It codes for CASSELAGATYNEQFF. The rearrangement links TRBV9 to TRBJ2-1, with TRBD2 matching 11 bases. CDR1 is SGDLS and CDR2 is YYNGEE in the germline V gene. Unmatched junction bases numbered 4, after V lost 3 bases and J lost 2 bases. This CDR3 spans 16 amino acids. Combining the CDR3 with reference TRBV9 and TRBJ2-1 gives the whole variable domain DSGVTQTPKHLITATGQRVTLRCSPRSGDLSVYWYQQSLDQGLQFLIQYYNGEERAKGNILERFSAQQFPDLHSELNLSSLELGDSALYFCASSELAGATYNEQFFGPGTRLTVL.